The clone carrying this TCR beta chain has more than one count but fewer than ten. Its antigen is not known. This entry is derived from a study of T cell repertoires in cytomegalovirus infection. Across the whole study: Indications came from public TCR beta signatures; they pointed to CMV infection and to a matching HLA type. Study findings and constraints: It was HLA-C-restricted CMV-specific TCR beta clonotypes that dominated the response ex vivo.

TCRdb passed the reads through MiXCR, listing each CDR3 protein once. The sample holds around 350,000 distinct CDR3 sequences, 15% to 20% seen once. The TCR was taken from a human donor in good health (CMV status not recorded). Some clones in this sample may be carry-over from other donors' samples. What was sequenced was PBMCs.

The CDR3 DNA follows: TGTGCCAGCAGTTATGGCGGGCTCTACGAGCAGTACTTC. This gives the protein CASSYGGLYEQYF. V is TRBV6-1 and J is TRBJ2-7; tentatively, D is TRBD2 (5 bases). There are 13 residues in the CDR3. CDR1 and CDR2 from the germline V gene are MNHNS and SASEGT. Trimming took 5 bases from V and 3 from J, leaving 11 bases between them.